The rows below give T cell receptor beta chains drawn from one sample of a study of Ad26.COV2.S vaccination and SARS-CoV-2 variants. Using immunoSEQ multiplex PCR, the repertoire was profiled, and TCRdb retains in-frame clones only, with some absent. The sample has approximately 410,000 clones, around 93% seen once. The sample consisted of peripheral blood, taken in a trial of Ad26.COV2.S vaccine versus placebo. These TCRs come from a person aged 18 to 59 who received the Ad26.COV2.S COVID-19 vaccine or a placebo. Both conserved end residues are part of each CDR3. Fields, in order: D gene, clone size, CDR3 length, J gene, V gene, CDR3 DNA, CDR3 protein. A D gene is named only where the DNA matches it firmly. Only some rows state a clone size, as once, few, many or a class for expanded clones.

d_gene: NA
abundance: NA
len: 16
j_gene: TRBJ1-2
v_gene: TRBV7-9
CDR3nt: TGTGCCAGCAGCCTACGTGGGACATCCGTCTACTATGGCTACACCTTC
CDR3aa: CASSLRGTSVYYGYTF

d_gene: NA
abundance: NA
len: 12
j_gene: TRBJ2-3
v_gene: TRBV11-2
CDR3nt: TGTGCCAGCAGCTTAGGCTCAGATACGCAGTATTTT
CDR3aa: CASSLGSDTQYF

d_gene: TRBD1
abundance: NA
len: 15
j_gene: TRBJ1-6
v_gene: TRBV3-1/TRBV3-2
CDR3nt: TGTGCCAGCAGCCACACGGGGACAGGGGGATCACCCCTCCACTTT
CDR3aa: CASSHTGTGGSPLHF

d_gene: NA
abundance: NA
len: 14
j_gene: TRBJ2-7
v_gene: TRBV7-7
CDR3nt: TGTGCTAGCAGCTCGGGGCTTAACGGCTACGAGCAGTACTTC
CDR3aa: CASSSGLNGYEQYF

d_gene: NA
abundance: NA
len: 15
j_gene: TRBJ2-1
v_gene: TRBV6-4
CDR3nt: TGTGCCAGCAGTGACTCGAGGGGGGGGTGGAATGAGCAGTTCTTC
CDR3aa: CASSDSRGGWNEQFF

d_gene: TRBD1
abundance: NA
len: 15
j_gene: TRBJ1-4
v_gene: TRBV28
CDR3nt: TGTGCCAGCAGTTTATTGAAGGGGGCAGAGGAAAAACTGTTTTTT
CDR3aa: CASSLLKGAEEKLFF

d_gene: NA
abundance: NA
len: 13
j_gene: TRBJ1-2
v_gene: TRBV15
CDR3nt: TGTGCCACCAGCAGACAGCCAGGGGAGGGCTACACCTTC
CDR3aa: CATSRQPGEGYTF

d_gene: NA
abundance: NA
len: 16
j_gene: TRBJ2-2
v_gene: TRBV28
CDR3nt: TGTGCCAGCAGTTTCATTCGCGGGACGAACACCGGGGAGCTGTTTTTT
CDR3aa: CASSFIRGTNTGELFF

d_gene: NA
abundance: NA
len: 11
j_gene: TRBJ2-2
v_gene: TRBV6-5
CDR3nt: TGTGCCAGCACCGGGTCCGGGGAGCTGTTTTTT
CDR3aa: CASTGSGELFF

d_gene: NA
abundance: NA
len: 18
j_gene: TRBJ1-1
v_gene: TRBV5-4
CDR3nt: TGTGCCAGCAGCTTTTTTTTCTTGGACGGAAACCTGAACACTGAAGCTTTCTTT
CDR3aa: CASSFFFLDGNLNTEAFF

d_gene: TRBD1
abundance: NA
len: 15
j_gene: TRBJ1-2
v_gene: TRBV5-1
CDR3nt: TGCGCCAGCAATCTTATGGCCGGGACAGTCTATGGCTACACCTTC
CDR3aa: CASNLMAGTVYGYTF

d_gene: TRBD1
abundance: NA
len: 14
j_gene: TRBJ1-5
v_gene: TRBV2
CDR3nt: TGTGCCAGCAGTTTACAGGGGGAACGTCAGCCCCAGCATTTT
CDR3aa: CASSLQGERQPQHF

d_gene: TRBD1
abundance: NA
len: 15
j_gene: TRBJ2-7
v_gene: TRBV7-9
CDR3nt: TGTGCCAGCAGACCCCGACAGGGGGTTTCCTACGAGCAGTACTTC
CDR3aa: CASRPRQGVSYEQYF

d_gene: TRBD2
abundance: NA
len: 16
j_gene: TRBJ2-3
v_gene: TRBV7-2
CDR3nt: TGTGCCAGCAGCCCCCCCGGACTAGCGAGCACAGATACGCAGTATTTT
CDR3aa: CASSPPGLASTDTQYF

d_gene: TRBD1
abundance: once
len: 15
j_gene: TRBJ2-3
v_gene: TRBV19
CDR3nt: TGTGCCAGTAGTATTTCAGACAGGGCTCTAGATACGCAGTATTTT
CDR3aa: CASSISDRALDTQYF

d_gene: NA
abundance: NA
len: 16
j_gene: TRBJ1-2
v_gene: TRBV30
CDR3nt: TGTGCCTGGAGGCCACCGACAGCGTCTCATCTCTATGGCTACACCTTC
CDR3aa: CAWRPPTASHLYGYTF

d_gene: NA
abundance: few
len: 16
j_gene: TRBJ2-7
v_gene: TRBV6-2/TRBV6-3
CDR3nt: TGTGCCAGCAGTAGCCCAGGACAGCTATTTCCCTACGAGCAGTACTTC
CDR3aa: CASSSPGQLFPYEQYF

d_gene: NA
abundance: NA
len: 13
j_gene: TRBJ1-1
v_gene: TRBV7-9
CDR3nt: TGTGCCAGCAGCTTAACTATGAACACTGAAGCTTTCTTT
CDR3aa: CASSLTMNTEAFF

d_gene: NA
abundance: NA
len: 14
j_gene: TRBJ1-1
v_gene: TRBV12-2
CDR3nt: TGTGCAAGTCGCTTAGCCCCAGGGACCACTGAAGCTTTCTTT
CDR3aa: CASRLAPGTTEAFF

d_gene: NA
abundance: NA
len: 17
j_gene: TRBJ1-4
v_gene: TRBV18
CDR3nt: TGTGCCAGCTCACCAATCCGTGACTCGGGGGGTAATGAAAAACTGTTTTTT
CDR3aa: CASSPIRDSGGNEKLFF

d_gene: NA
abundance: NA
len: 18
j_gene: TRBJ1-6
v_gene: TRBV27
CDR3nt: TGTGCCAGCAGCCACCGAAGCCCGGTGCTGTCGTATAATTCACCCCTCCACTTT
CDR3aa: CASSHRSPVLSYNSPLHF

d_gene: NA
abundance: NA
len: 14
j_gene: TRBJ2-7
v_gene: TRBV7-2
CDR3nt: TGTGCCAGCAGCACGCGTGGGGGTTCCTACGAGCAGTACTTC
CDR3aa: CASSTRGGSYEQYF

d_gene: NA
abundance: NA
len: 15
j_gene: TRBJ1-1
v_gene: TRBV4-3
CDR3nt: TGCGCCAGCAGCCAGGGAGACAGGCCCCCCGCTGAAGCTTTCTTT
CDR3aa: CASSQGDRPPAEAFF

d_gene: NA
abundance: once
len: 14
j_gene: TRBJ1-1
v_gene: TRBV5-6
CDR3nt: TGTGCCAGCAGCTCCCTGGACATGAACACTGAAGCTTTCTTT
CDR3aa: CASSSLDMNTEAFF

d_gene: NA
abundance: NA
len: 13
j_gene: TRBJ2-7
v_gene: TRBV18
CDR3nt: TGTGCCAGCTCAGGGTGGGGCTCCTACGAGCAGTACTTC
CDR3aa: CASSGWGSYEQYF

d_gene: TRBD2
abundance: NA
len: 15
j_gene: TRBJ2-1
v_gene: TRBV7-2
CDR3nt: TGTGCCAGCAGCTCTCCCGGGACTAGGTACAATGAGCAGTTCTTC
CDR3aa: CASSSPGTRYNEQFF

d_gene: NA
abundance: NA
len: 12
j_gene: TRBJ1-3
v_gene: TRBV7-9
CDR3nt: TGTGCCAGCCAAACATGGGAAAATACCATATATTTT
CDR3aa: CASQTWENTIYF

d_gene: TRBD2
abundance: NA
len: 19
j_gene: TRBJ2-3
v_gene: TRBV7-2
CDR3nt: TGTGCCAGCAGCTTAGTGGGCCGGGGGGGCACGTCTTCGGGAGATACGCAGTATTTT
CDR3aa: CASSLVGRGGTSSGDTQYF

d_gene: NA
abundance: once
len: 15
j_gene: TRBJ1-4
v_gene: TRBV21-1
CDR3nt: TGTGCCAGCAGCAACCTTGGGAGGTCTAATGAAAAACTGTTTTTT
CDR3aa: CASSNLGRSNEKLFF

d_gene: NA
abundance: NA
len: 14
j_gene: TRBJ1-2
v_gene: TRBV28
CDR3nt: TGTGCCAGCAGTCGGGACGGTACTAACTATGGCTACACCTTC
CDR3aa: CASSRDGTNYGYTF

d_gene: TRBD1
abundance: NA
len: 15
j_gene: TRBJ2-1
v_gene: TRBV6-6
CDR3nt: TGTGCCAGCAGGAGCGGACAGGGCAGTAGAAATGAGCAGTTCTTC
CDR3aa: CASRSGQGSRNEQFF

d_gene: NA
abundance: NA
len: 15
j_gene: TRBJ2-6
v_gene: TRBV5-1
CDR3nt: TGCGCCAGCAGCTTTACAGGGTCTGGGGCCAACGTCCTGACTTTC
CDR3aa: CASSFTGSGANVLTF

d_gene: TRBD1
abundance: NA
len: 16
j_gene: TRBJ1-5
v_gene: TRBV7-2
CDR3nt: TGTGCCAGCAGCTTTTCCGGGACAGGGGTAGGTCAGCCCCAGCATTTT
CDR3aa: CASSFSGTGVGQPQHF

d_gene: NA
abundance: NA
len: 13
j_gene: TRBJ1-5
v_gene: TRBV24-1
CDR3nt: TGTGCCACCTCAACAGGCGGAGGTCAGCCCCAGCATTTT
CDR3aa: CATSTGGGQPQHF

d_gene: NA
abundance: NA
len: 16
j_gene: TRBJ1-2
v_gene: TRBV3-1/TRBV3-2
CDR3nt: TGTGCCAGCAGCCTACACAGGTCCCAGCTTGGGTATGGCTACACCTTC
CDR3aa: CASSLHRSQLGYGYTF

d_gene: NA
abundance: NA
len: 12
j_gene: TRBJ2-7
v_gene: TRBV28
CDR3nt: TGTGCCAGCAGTCCCCCTTTCTACGAGCAGTACTTC
CDR3aa: CASSPPFYEQYF

d_gene: NA
abundance: NA
len: 11
j_gene: TRBJ1-1
v_gene: TRBV6-2/TRBV6-3
CDR3nt: TGTGCCAGCAGTTACTCCGGCGAAGCTTTCTTT
CDR3aa: CASSYSGEAFF

d_gene: TRBD2
abundance: NA
len: 16
j_gene: TRBJ2-2
v_gene: TRBV11-3
CDR3nt: TGTGCCAGCAGCTCTCGGACTAGTTTGGCCGCCGGGGAGCTGTTTTTT
CDR3aa: CASSSRTSLAAGELFF

d_gene: NA
abundance: NA
len: 16
j_gene: TRBJ1-2
v_gene: TRBV19
CDR3nt: TGTGCCAGTAGTATAGACCGATATGGACTCCACTATGGCTACACCTTC
CDR3aa: CASSIDRYGLHYGYTF

d_gene: NA
abundance: NA
len: 15
j_gene: TRBJ1-6
v_gene: TRBV28
CDR3nt: TGTGCCAGCAGTCTCTTGGGGGGCTATAATTCACCCCTCCACTTT
CDR3aa: CASSLLGGYNSPLHF

d_gene: NA
abundance: NA
len: 11
j_gene: TRBJ2-1
v_gene: TRBV29-1
CDR3nt: TGCAGCGTTGAAGGTGTAGGTGAGCAGTTCTTC
CDR3aa: CSVEGVGEQFF